These 15 T cell receptor beta chains share one sample of origin, sequenced in a study of CD8 T cells in Susac syndrome. RNA totalling roughly 0.45 to 1 ug underwent reverse transcription with random hexamers. A single record per CDR3 protein comes from TCRdb applying MiXCR to the immunoSEQ multiplex PCR reads. Of approximately 74,000 distinct CDR3 sequences listed, 94% were seen once; the top ten hold approximately 0.92%. Material: CD8+ T cells from PBMCs. Receptors originate from a human donor with Susac syndrome.

The gene calls are TRBV6-5 and TRBJ2-3, with D maybe TRBD2 (6 bases). The germline V gene has CDR1 MNHEY and CDR2 SVGAGI. This CDR3 spans 14 amino acids. Trimming pared 2 bases from V and 6 bases from J, leaving 12 bases between. The CDR3 reads CASSYTTSLDTQYF. CDR3 nucleotide sequence: TGTGCCAGCAGTTACACGACTAGTCTGGATACGCAGTATTTT.

The gene calls are TRBV10-3 and TRBJ1-1, with unresolved D. CDR1 is ENHRY and CDR2 is SYGVKD in the germline V gene. Trimming removed 8 bases from V and 4 bases from J, with 11 bases in between. The CDR3 length is 12 residues. The CDR3 region has the DNA TGTGCCATCTCGGAGGGTACCACTGAAGCTTTCTTT. Amino acids: CAISEGTTEAFF.

The chain combines TRBV29-1 with TRBJ2-5, with 7 bases fitting TRBD2. CDR1 and CDR2 from the germline V gene are SQVTM and ANQGSEA. The CDR3 contains 13 residues. V lost 7 bases, J lost 4 bases, and 9 bases stayed unmatched. The CDR3 region is CSARWEGRETQYF. CDR3 coding DNA: TGCAGCGCCCGATGGGAGGGTAGAGAGACCCAGTACTTC.

This chain links TRBV6-5 with TRBJ1-2; no definite D call. CDR1 is MNHEY and CDR2 is SVGAGI in the germline V gene. This CDR3 has 12 amino acids. The V end lost 2 bases, the J end lost 4 bases, and 5 bases lay between the germline ends. The CDR3: CASSYPSYGYTF. CDR3 DNA sequence: TGTGCCAGCAGTTACCCCTCCTATGGCTACACCTTC.

The rearrangement joins TRBV6-5 to TRBJ1-2; the match to TRBD1 covers 7 bases. Germline V lookup: CDR1 MNHEY, CDR2 SVGAGI. V gave up 2 bases and J gave up 4 bases; unmatched junction bases: 7. CDR3 length equals 15 residues. CDR3 loop: CASSYGQAVPYGYTF. In nucleotides, the CDR3 is TGTGCCAGCAGTTACGGACAGGCCGTCCCCTATGGCTACACCTTC.

The rearrangement uses TRBV7-9 and TRBJ2-1, with 8 bases matching TRBD2. The germline CDR1 and CDR2 sequences are SEHNR and FQNEAQ (reference sequence). Germline trimming cut 5 bases from V and 7 bases from J; bases unmatched to any gene: 7. This CDR3 region has 14 residues. This CDR3 is CASSPTTSVNEQFF. CDR3 DNA sequence: TGTGCCAGCAGCCCTACGACTAGCGTAAATGAGCAGTTCTTC.

The chain is built from TRBV15 and TRBJ2-5; TRBD2 matches 8 bases. The junction had 8 bases not matched to a gene; V was cut back by 0 bases and J by 2 bases. This CDR3 is built from 17 residues. Looked up from germline, CDR1 is LNHNV and CDR2 is YYDKDF (reference sequence). The CDR3 spells CATSRDLASGPQETQYF. The DNA of the CDR3 is TGTGCCACCAGCAGAGATCTAGCTAGCGGGCCACAAGAGACCCAGTACTTC.

The chain recombines TRBV9 with TRBJ2-3, with 9 bases fitting TRBD2. Germline CDR1 reads SGDLS; CDR2 reads YYNGEE. This CDR3 contains 14 residues. With 6 bases clipped from V and 6 bases from J, the junction kept 8 bases outside the gene matches. The chain's CDR3 is CASIPGLASDTQYF. CDR3 DNA: TGTGCCAGCATACCGGGACTAGCATCGGATACGCAGTATTTT. The whole variable domain, filled in from reference TRBV9 and TRBJ2-3, reads DSGVTQTPKHLITATGQRVTLRCSPRSGDLSVYWYQQSLDQGLQFLIQYYNGEERAKGNILERFSAQQFPDLHSELNLSSLELGDSALYFCASIPGLASDTQYFGPGTRLTVL.

The chain joins TRBV29-1 to TRBJ2-5; the D gene is possibly TRBD1 (6 bases). The CDR3 spans 17 residues. The V end lost 3 bases, the J end lost 3 bases, and 23 bases lay between the germline ends. CDR1 and CDR2 from the germline V gene are SQVTM and ANQGSEA. CDR3 in DNA: TGCAGCGTTGAGATTTTCCTATTGAACAGGGTGGAAGAGACCCAGTACTTC. Its translation is CSVEIFLLNRVEETQYF. Full variable domain (rest looked up from reference TRBV29-1 and TRBJ2-5): SAVISQKPSRDICQRGTSLTIQCQVDSQVTMMFWYRQQPGQSLTLIATANQGSEATYESGFVIDKFPISRPNLTFSTLTVSNMSPEDSSIYLCSVEIFLLNRVEETQYFGPGTRLLVL.

The J gene is TRBJ2-3, the V gene TRBV19; perhaps TRBD2 as D (6 bases). The CDR3 contains 16 residues. Per the germline V gene, CDR1 is LNHDA and CDR2 is SQIVND (reference sequence). V was clipped by 3 bases and J by 2 bases, with 15 bases between them. The chain's CDR3 is CASSIGLNAYTDTQYF. DNA of the CDR3: TGTGCCAGTAGTATTGGACTAAACGCCTACACAGATACGCAGTATTTT.

The chain couples TRBV20-1 to TRBJ2-2, with D unresolved. The CDR3 consists of 12 residues. V was shortened by 1 base and J by 4 bases, with 4 bases between the two germline ends. CDR1 is DFQATT, CDR2 SNEGSKA, per germline (reference sequence). The CDR3 region is CSARVLTGELFF. In DNA form, the CDR3 reads TGCAGTGCTAGAGTTCTCACCGGGGAGCTGTTTTTT.

The chain links TRBV9 to TRBJ2-1; perhaps TRBD2 as D (6 bases). V lost 0 bases and J 7 bases, leaving 14 bases between the germline ends. CDR1 and CDR2 (germline): SGDLS, YYNGEE. This CDR3 has 15 amino acids. The CDR3 DNA follows: TGTGCCAGCAGCGTAGGACCGGGGGATCTAAATGAGCAGTTCTTC. This gives the protein CASSVGPGDLNEQFF.

This chain connects TRBV7-9 to TRBJ1-1; unclear D gene. This CDR3 spans 16 amino acids. Germline CDR1 and CDR2: SEHNR and FQNEAQ (reference sequence). The germline V and J ends were trimmed by 5 bases and 1 base, with 17 bases remaining between them. This CDR3 is CASSPPNLAANTEAFF. In nucleotides, the CDR3 is TGTGCCAGCAGCCCGCCGAACCTGGCTGCGAACACTGAAGCTTTCTTT.

The genes are TRBV12-3 or TRBV12-4 and TRBJ2-1; 8 bases line up with TRBD2. There are 14 residues in the CDR3. V dropped 6 bases and J dropped 8; count of bases not matched to a gene: 9. CDR3 amino acids: CASRSSGTSHEQFF. CDR3 DNA sequence: TGTGCCAGCAGATCCTCCGGGACTAGTCATGAGCAGTTCTTC.

This chain uses TRBV13 with TRBJ2-7, with 7 bases identical to TRBD1. V trimming: 6 bases; J trimming: 7 bases; junction bases outside the gene matches: 12. This CDR3 has 14 residues. Germline CDR1 reads PRHDT; CDR2 reads FYEKMQ (reference sequence). DNA of the CDR3: TGTGCCAGCAGGGCTTCAGGGGGATCTGCGGAGCAGTACTTC. Its protein is CASRASGGSAEQYF.